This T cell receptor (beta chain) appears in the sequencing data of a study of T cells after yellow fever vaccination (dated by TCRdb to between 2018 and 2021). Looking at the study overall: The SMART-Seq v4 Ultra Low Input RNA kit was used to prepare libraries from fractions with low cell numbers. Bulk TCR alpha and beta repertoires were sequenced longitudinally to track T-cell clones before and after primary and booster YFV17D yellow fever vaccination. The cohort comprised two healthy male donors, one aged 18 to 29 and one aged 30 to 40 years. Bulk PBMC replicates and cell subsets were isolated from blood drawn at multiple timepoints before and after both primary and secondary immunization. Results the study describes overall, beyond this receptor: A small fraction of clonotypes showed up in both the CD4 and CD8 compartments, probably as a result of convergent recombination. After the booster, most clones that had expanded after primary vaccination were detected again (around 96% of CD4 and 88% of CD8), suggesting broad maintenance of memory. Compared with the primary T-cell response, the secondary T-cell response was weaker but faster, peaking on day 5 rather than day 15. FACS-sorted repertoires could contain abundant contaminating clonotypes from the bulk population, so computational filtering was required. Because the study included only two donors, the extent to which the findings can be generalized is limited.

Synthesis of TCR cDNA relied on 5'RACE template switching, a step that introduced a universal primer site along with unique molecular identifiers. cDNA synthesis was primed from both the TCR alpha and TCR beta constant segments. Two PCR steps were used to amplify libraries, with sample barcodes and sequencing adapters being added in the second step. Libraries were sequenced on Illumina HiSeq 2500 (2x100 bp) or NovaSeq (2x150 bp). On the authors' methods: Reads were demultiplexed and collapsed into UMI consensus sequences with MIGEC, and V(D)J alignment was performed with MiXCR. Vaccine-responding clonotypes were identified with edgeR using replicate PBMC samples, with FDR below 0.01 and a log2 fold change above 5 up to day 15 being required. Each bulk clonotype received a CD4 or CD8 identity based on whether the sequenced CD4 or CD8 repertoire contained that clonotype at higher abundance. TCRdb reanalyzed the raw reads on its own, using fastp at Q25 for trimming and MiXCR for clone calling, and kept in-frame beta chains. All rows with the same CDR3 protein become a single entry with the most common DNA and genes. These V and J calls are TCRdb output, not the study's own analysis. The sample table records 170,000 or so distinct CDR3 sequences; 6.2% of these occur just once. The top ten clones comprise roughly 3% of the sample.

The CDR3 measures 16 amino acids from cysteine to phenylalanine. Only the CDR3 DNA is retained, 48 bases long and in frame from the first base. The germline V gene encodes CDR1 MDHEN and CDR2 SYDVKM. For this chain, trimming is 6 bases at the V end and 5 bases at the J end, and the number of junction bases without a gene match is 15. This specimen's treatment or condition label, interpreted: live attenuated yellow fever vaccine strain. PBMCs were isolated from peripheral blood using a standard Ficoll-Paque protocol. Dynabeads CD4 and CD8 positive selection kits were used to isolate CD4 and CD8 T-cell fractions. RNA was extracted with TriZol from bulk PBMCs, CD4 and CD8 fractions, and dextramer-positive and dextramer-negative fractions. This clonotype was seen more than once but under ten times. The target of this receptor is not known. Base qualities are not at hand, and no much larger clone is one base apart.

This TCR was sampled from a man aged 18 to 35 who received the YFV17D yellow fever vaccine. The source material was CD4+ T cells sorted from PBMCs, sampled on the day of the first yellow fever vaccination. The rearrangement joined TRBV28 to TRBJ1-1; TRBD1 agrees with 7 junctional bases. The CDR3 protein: CASSSIQGGGVTEAFF. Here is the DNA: TGTGCCAGCAGCAGCATTCAGGGGGGCGGTGTTACTGAAGCTTTCTTT.